Listed below are T cell receptor beta chains from one sample, sequenced in a study of CD4 T cells in relation to SARS-CoV-2 and coronaviruses. Sequencing was performed with immunoSEQ multiplex PCR; in TCRdb, only in-frame clones are kept and a portion is missing. The table records around 20,000 clones, roughly 62% of them present only once. No antigen is known for these receptors. Sequenced sample: CD4+ T cells from PBMCs, cultured in vitro. The receptors here all came from a human donor in good health. The CDR3 runs from the conserved cysteine through the conserved F or W. Fields, in order: D gene, clone size, J gene, V gene, CDR3 protein, CDR3 DNA. A D gene is named only where the DNA matches it firmly. The size entry is marked missing in some rows and otherwise reads once, few, many or a size class.

- | - | TRBJ1-1 | TRBV6-5 | CASSYSTSGSNAFF | TGTGCCAGCAGTTACTCGACGTCCGGGTCGAATGCTTTCTTT
- | - | TRBJ2-5 | TRBV7-2 | CASSLVRGGQETQYF | TGTGCCAGCAGCTTAGTCAGAGGGGGGCAAGAGACCCAGTACTTC
- | - | TRBJ1-1 | TRBV7-9 | CASSLTGNTEAFF | TGTGCCAGCAGCCTTACAGGGAACACTGAAGCTTTCTTT
TRBD2 | - | TRBJ2-5 | TRBV6-5 | CASSYSRRGVQETQYF | TGTGCCAGCAGTTACTCGAGGCGGGGGGTTCAAGAGACCCAGTACTTC
- | - | TRBJ1-6 | TRBV5-8 | CASSLLGDSPLHF | TGTGCCAGCAGCTTGTTGGGGGATTCACCCCTCCACTTT
TRBD1 | - | TRBJ1-2 | TRBV5-1 | CASSVSGTGYDGYTF | TGCGCCAGCAGCGTATCCGGGACAGGGTATGATGGCTACACCTTC
- | few | TRBJ1-6 | TRBV4-1 | CASSRQDDNSPLHF | TGCGCCAGCAGCCGTCAGGACGATAATTCACCCCTCCACTTT
- | - | TRBJ2-7 | TRBV7-2 | CASSLSRGSYEQYF | TGTGCCAGCAGCTTATCGAGAGGGAGTTACGAGCAGTACTTC
- | - | TRBJ1-1 | TRBV5-1 | CASSFGAKQNTEAFF | TGCGCCAGCAGCTTTGGCGCCAAACAGAACACTGAAGCTTTCTTT
- | few | TRBJ2-5 | TRBV19 | CASTPGGTPGIQYF | TGTGCCAGTACCCCTGGTGGGACCCCCGGAATCCAGTACTTC
TRBD2 | - | TRBJ2-7 | TRBV11-2 | CASRSLAGAYEQYF | TGTGCCAGCAGGTCCCTAGCGGGAGCCTACGAGCAGTACTTC
- | - | TRBJ2-4 | TRBV27 | CASHGTPNLAKNIQYF | TGTGCCAGCCACGGGACTCCGAATCTAGCCAAAAACATTCAGTACTTC
TRBD2 | - | TRBJ2-7 | TRBV13 | CASSLGGLAGGGTYEQYF | TGTGCCAGCAGCTTAGGCGGGCTAGCGGGAGGGGGTACCTACGAGCAGTACTTC
TRBD2 | - | TRBJ2-5 | TRBV3-1/TRBV3-2 | CASSQGVSGGVQETQYF | TGTGCCAGCAGCCAAGGCGTTAGCGGGGGGGTACAAGAGACCCAGTACTTC
TRBD2 | few | TRBJ2-2 | TRBV5-1 | CASSLGGDTGELFF | TGCGCCAGCAGCCTTGGGGGGGACACCGGGGAGCTGTTTTTT
- | few | TRBJ1-1 | TRBV18 | CASSPNYRELFEAFF | TGTGCCAGCTCACCCAACTACAGGGAATTATTTGAAGCTTTCTTT
- | - | TRBJ2-7 | TRBV29-1 | CSVVQLYEQYF | TGCAGCGTAGTACAGCTCTACGAGCAGTACTTC
- | - | TRBJ2-7 | TRBV11-2 | CASSLPTVGYEQYF | TGTGCCAGCAGCCTACCGACAGTCGGATACGAGCAGTACTTC
- | - | TRBJ2-7 | TRBV7-9 | CASSSSRQLNSYEQYF | TGTGCCAGCAGCTCCAGCAGACAGCTAAACTCCTACGAGCAGTACTTC
- | - | TRBJ2-1 | TRBV21-1 | CASSLEEDNEQFF | TGTGCCAGCAGCCTAGAGGAGGATAATGAGCAGTTCTTC
- | - | TRBJ1-5 | TRBV4-1 | CASSPRLVVSNQPQHF | TGCGCCAGCAGCCCCCGCCTGGTTGTTAGCAATCAGCCCCAGCATTTT
- | - | TRBJ1-6 | TRBV18 | CASSPAGAGNSPLHF | TGTGCCAGCTCACCGGCCGGGGCGGGTAATTCACCCCTCCACTTT
TRBD1 | - | TRBJ2-7 | TRBV28 | CASSPGQPPYEQYF | TGTGCCAGCAGTCCGGGACAGCCCCCATACGAGCAGTACTTC
- | few | TRBJ2-7 | TRBV23-1 | CASSLGRTTSYEQYF | TGCGCCAGCAGTCTCGGACGGACCACTTCCTACGAGCAGTACTTC
TRBD1 | - | TRBJ1-6 | TRBV27 | CASSLVPPGQGSSPLHF | TGTGCCAGCAGTTTAGTACCCCCGGGACAGGGGTCATCACCCCTCCACTTT
TRBD2 | few | TRBJ2-5 | TRBV9 | CASSALSGGPQETQYF | TGTGCCAGCAGCGCACTTAGCGGGGGGCCGCAAGAGACCCAGTACTTC
TRBD1 | - | TRBJ1-2 | TRBV5-4 | CASSYRGGYTF | TGTGCCAGCAGCTACAGGGGAGGCTACACCTTC
- | - | TRBJ1-3 | TRBV10-3 | CAITPRVENTIYF | TGTGCCATCACTCCGAGGGTGGAAAACACCATATATTTT
TRBD2 | few | TRBJ2-1 | TRBV4-1 | CASSQGRASGTQQNEQFF | TGCGCCAGCAGCCAAGGTCGGGCTAGCGGGACCCAGCAGAATGAGCAGTTCTTC
- | once | TRBJ1-5 | TRBV3-1/TRBV3-2 | CASSNGADQPQHF | TGTGCCAGCAGTAATGGGGCAGATCAGCCCCAGCATTTT
- | - | TRBJ2-6 | TRBV7-2 | CASIFSFSGANVLTF | TGTGCCAGCATCTTCAGCTTCTCTGGGGCCAACGTCCTGACTTTC
- | - | TRBJ2-7 | TRBV5-4 | CASSFDQGHYEQYF | TGTGCCAGCAGCTTTGACCAGGGCCATTACGAGCAGTACTTC
- | once | TRBJ2-7 | TRBV11-2 | CASSQTSWGAGGNEQYF | TGTGCCAGCAGCCAAACCTCATGGGGGGCAGGGGGAAACGAGCAGTACTTC
TRBD1 | - | TRBJ1-6 | TRBV4-3 | CASSQDRVAFGPLHF | TGCGCCAGCAGCCAGGACAGGGTGGCCTTTGGACCCCTCCACTTT
TRBD2 | once | TRBJ2-1 | TRBV11-1 | CASSLGLAGGNEQFF | TGTGCCAGCAGCTTAGGACTAGCGGGAGGCAATGAGCAGTTCTTC
- | once | TRBJ1-6 | TRBV25-1 | CASSESWGVGNSPLHF | TGTGCCAGCAGTGAAAGTTGGGGGGTGGGAAATTCACCCCTCCACTTT